This TCR beta chain was obtained from a study of CD8 T cells in ankylosing spondylitis. Study-level findings and limits: Certain motif variants had earlier been reported in reactive arthritis synovial fluid and blood. Clones tied to disease were said to be significantly enriched in matched ankylosing spondylitis synovial fluid. For ankylosing spondylitis blood, a TCR beta motif of about eight highly homologous variants appeared characteristic.

Construction of TCR beta libraries was performed using quantitative 5'-RACE with molecular barcodes. TCRdb re-called the 5' RACE reads with MiXCR, one entry per CDR3 protein. The data hold approximately 250,000 distinct CDR3 sequences, with approximately 8% observed a single time. J gave up 9 bases and V 6 bases, and 8 bases lay outside the gene matches. There are 13 residues in the CDR3. Germline V gives CDR1 LGHDT, CDR2 YNNKEL (reference sequence). This clonotype was counted ten times or more. The target antigen is unknown. The material sequenced was blood, either unsorted or a sorted T cell fraction (not recorded which). The chain recombines TRBV3-1 with TRBJ2-3; 8 nucleotides align to TRBD1. The TCR sequence derives from a female donor with ankylosing spondylitis or in good health (not recorded which). The CDR3 DNA sequence: TGTGCCAGCAGTCAGTCACAGGGGGTCACGCAGTATTTT. As protein: CASSQSQGVTQYF.